Here is one T cell receptor beta chain with its context. This clone was seen a single time. Its antigen remains undetermined. Within one base of it there is no much larger clone, and no base qualities were kept. CDR3 length: 16 amino acids, cysteine to phenylalanine. Only the CDR3 portion is preserved as DNA: 48 bases, with reading frame beginning at the first base. V is cut back by 3 bases and J by 4 bases, with 7 bases in the junction unmatched. Looking up the germline V gene (reference sequence) yields CDR1 MNHEY and CDR2 SMNVEV. CD8 naive samples were obtained by positive selection for CCR7 among CD45RO-negative cells, yielding a CD45RA+CCR7+ population from which TemRA cells were excluded. The donors were healthy, HIV-negative adults who had no recently reported acute infections or vaccinations. All donors were Caucasian adults living in Nashville, Tennessee, USA. After blood collection by leukapheresis, PBMCs were isolated using Ficoll-Histopaque density gradient centrifugation and then cryopreserved in the vapor phase of liquid nitrogen. Analytical flow cytometry was used to check the purity and quantity of every magnetically sorted T cell population. From each sorted fraction, genomic DNA was isolated and quantified by UV absorbance on a Nanodrop 2000c.

The data were obtained in a study of shared clonotypes between healthy human individuals (dated by TCRdb to the early 2020s). Regarding the research as a whole: The cohort included three men and two women between 18 and 49 years of age. Per donor, three plates each were used for CD4 naive and CD4 memory, two for CD8 naive, and one for CD8 memory. To estimate repertoire size and how much clonotype sharing occurs between individuals, the study deeply sequenced the blood TCR repertoires of 4 to 6 healthy adults. Different laboratories and diverse techniques were used to prepare libraries and sequence TCR repertoires, to increase sequencing depth and limit assay-specific biases. Each donor's leukapheresis produced roughly between about 0.9 and 9.5 billion PBMCs. The full study reports these points: When a few donors were compared, the shared fraction of clonotypes was roughly 5% for naive CD4, roughly 3.4% for naive CD8, roughly 2.5% for memory CD4, and 0.3% to 0.5% for memory CD8. Because the study included only a small number of donors, the genetic and exposure-history diversity represented was limited. Naive subsets generally had larger estimated clonotype richness than memory subsets. Pairwise subsampling led to the expectation that sequencing depth would affect the degree of clonotype sharing among donors. Incomplete sequencing was indicated by rarefaction of sorted-subset datasets, despite the large sequencing depth. Sampling was restricted to blood, and TCR repertoires in tissue are likely to differ from TCR repertoires in blood. Compared with non-shared clonotypes, clonotypes shared by all four sorted-subset donors had higher generation probabilities.

Using the deep immunoSEQ assay, multiplex PCR amplified TCR CDR3 regions from genomic DNA. Extracted genomic DNA from each cell subset was distributed evenly across all wells of several immunoSEQ 96-well plates, and each plate was treated as a replicate. Each replicate PCR for sorted subsets received around 200 ng genomic DNA, equal to tens of thousands of T cell genomes. Purified libraries were quantified with a Qubit 3.0 fluorometer, sized on a Bioanalyzer 2100, and re-quantified with the KAPA Library Quantification kit. A separate single-read 150-cycle Illumina NextSeq 550 flow cell was used to sequence each immunoSEQ 96-well plate. Per the authors' processing: The immunoSEQ output contained only junctional sequences without quality scores, so filtering could not match that applied to full-length reads. To assign V/J genes and CDR3, sequences were annotated against IMGT germline references using PyIR, a Python wrapper for IgBLAST v1.9. Reads with weak V/J assignments (E-value above 1e-6), missing CDR3, stop codons, out-of-frame junctions, or ambiguous translated residues were removed. V3J clonotypes were defined as sequences sharing the same inferred V gene, J gene, and CDR3 amino acid sequence. Percentage overlap between repertoires was computed as shared unique clonotypes divided by the size of the smaller repertoire. Repertoire richness was assessed with RTK rarefaction, the Chao1 estimator, and Recon v2.1 estimates of unobserved clonotypes. OLGA was used to compute generation probabilities for all TCRbeta clonotypes that the gDNA method yielded from a handful of donors. Held by TCRdb, this immuneACCESS table contains in-frame sequences only and omits some clones. Under half of the omission traces to an unresolved V gene where checked; the cause of the rest is unknown. V, J and clone size are those of that table, while D and trimming were read from the DNA. For this sample there are 600,000 or so clones; roughly 98% appear just once. The top ten clones comprise 0.25% to 0.35% of the sample.

The receptor chain draws on TRBV27 and TRBJ2-1, and 9 junction bases match TRBD1. Sample: naive CD8+ T cells sorted from blood. Reading the label with the study, this specimen's cell subset or site is: CD45RA+CCR7+. The TCR comes from a man in his thirties or forties in good health. The nucleotides read TGTGCCAGCAGTTTCATCCATGGACAGGGGTACAATGAGCAGTTCTTC. This is translated as CASSFIHGQGYNEQFF.